This T cell receptor (beta chain) is from a study of blood T cell repertoires in COVID-19. Study as a whole: Italy, Spain and the United States were the sources of the convalescent and acute COVID-19 samples. PBMCs, B-cell-depleted T cells, or T cells were the source of the cDNA or gDNA that made up the material.

The CDR3 spans 16 residues. Trimming took off 4 bases at V and 2 bases at J, with 14 bases between the two ends. Germline values: CDR1 MNHNS, CDR2 SASEGT. This clone appeared once. Original processing notes: Using reference gene primer amplification, nucleated cell counts were estimated. Sequenced by immunoSEQ multiplex PCR; TCRdb stores in-frame clones only, minus some. The V and J calls and clone size come from that table; D and trimming were worked out from the DNA. The table shows 70,000 to 75,000 clones, with roughly 82% occurring only once. This receptor was identified in a woman aged 55 to 70 with acute or convalescent COVID-19. V usage is TRBV6-1 and J usage is TRBJ2-2; D possibly corresponds to TRBD2 (6 bases). Material: peripheral blood. The CDR3 spells CASSGRLVPNTGELFF. The CDR3 nucleotides are TGTGCCAGCAGTGGGCGACTAGTCCCTAACACCGGGGAGCTGTTTTTT.